The subject of this entry is one T cell receptor (beta chain). Germline V lookup: CDR1 KGHDR, CDR2 SFDVKD. There are 17 residues in the CDR3. The junction had 10 bases not matched to a gene; V was cut back by 3 bases and J by 4 bases. This record belongs to a study of CD8 T cells in Susac syndrome. RNA in amounts of 0.5 to 1 ug was reverse transcribed with random hexamers. TCR beta CDR3 was amplified by immunoSEQ multiplex PCR. This amplification extended across 54 Vbeta and 13 Jbeta segments. TCRdb ran MiXCR on the immunoSEQ multiplex PCR reads and lists one entry per CDR3 protein. The repertoire holds about 19,000 distinct CDR3 sequences, with approximately 96% as singletons. CD8+ and CD4+ T cells from blood underwent TCR beta sequencing. Negative isolation was applied to CD8+ and CD4+ T cells, and FACS enrichment was applied to TEMRA cells.

This clonotype was obtained from a human donor in good health. Source material: CD8+ T cells from PBMCs. The gene calls are TRBV24-1 and TRBJ2-1, with 8 positions matching TRBD1. The CDR3 loop reads CATSDTTGTGLYNEQFF. The CDR3 bases are TGTGCCACCAGTGATACAACCGGGACAGGCCTTTACAATGAGCAGTTCTTC.